This TCR beta chain was obtained from a study of blood T cell repertoires in COVID-19. Across the whole study: There were acute and convalescent COVID-19 samples, and they came from the United States, Italy and Spain.

Germline CDR1 reads SGHAT; CDR2 reads FQNNGV. V dropped 0 bases and J dropped 1 base, with 7 bases sitting between them. The CDR3 runs 15 residues. Per the original data handling: From reference gene primer amplification, estimates of nucleated cell counts were derived. Profiling relied on immunoSEQ multiplex PCR, and the TCRdb table lists in-frame clones only, not all of them. The V and J calls and clone size are taken from that table; D and trimming were inferred from the DNA. The sample carries a few hundred thousand clones, approximately 90% recorded once. The chain recombines TRBV11-2 with TRBJ2-1; TRBD1 might be the D (5 bases). The source material was PBMCs or T cells enriched from blood (not recorded which). The clonotype was recovered from a man younger than 35 with acute COVID-19. The CDR3 reads CASSLEGLSYNEQFF. The DNA for the CDR3 is TGTGCCAGCAGCTTAGAGGGGCTTTCCTACAATGAGCAGTTCTTC. Complete variable domain (other parts from reference TRBV11-2 and TRBJ2-1): EAGVAQSPRYKIIEKRQSVAFWCNPISGHATLYWYQQILGQGPKLLIQFQNNGVVDDSQLPKDRFSAERLKGVDSTLKIQPAKLEDSAVYLCASSLEGLSYNEQFFGPGTRLTVL.